This T cell receptor beta chain was recovered during a study of T cell changes during pregnancy in multiple sclerosis. This clone was picked up a small number of times. The CDR3 extends over 13 amino acids. Trimming removed 4 bases at V and 1 base at J, with 7 bases between. Germline V gives CDR1 LGHNA, CDR2 YNFKEQ. Generated by immunoSEQ multiplex PCR, the TCRdb table keeps only in-frame clones and is missing some. The table includes around 40,000 clones, approximately 90% detected once. The TCR sequence derives from a female donor with multiple sclerosis, enrolled in a pregnancy study. The chain couples TRBV4-2 to TRBJ1-1, with a tentative D call TRBD1 (5 bases). The material was CD4+ T cells from peripheral blood mononuclear cells, obtained before pregnancy. In DNA, the CDR3 is TGTGCCAGCAGCCGGACAACGAACACTGAAGCTTTCTTT. Its translation is CASSRTTNTEAFF.